This T cell receptor (beta chain) was identified during a study of CD8+ T cells in alopecia areata. The wider study: Oral tofacitinib, 5 to 10 mg twice daily, was given in an open-label trial. Affected scalp percentage gauged treated patients' severity.

The germline CDR1 and CDR2 sequences are LNHNV and YYDKDF (reference sequence). With 1 base removed from V and 5 bases from J, the gap between germline ends came to 17 bases. This CDR3 comprises 16 residues. Indicated treatment: oral pan-JAK inhibitor, 5-10 mg twice daily. Lesional scalp punch biopsies and peripheral blood came from alopecia areata patients. RNA was extracted and reverse transcribed into cDNA as the sequencing template. Sequencing was performed with immunoSEQ multiplex PCR; in TCRdb, only in-frame clones are kept and a portion is missing. Of 100,000 to 150,000 clones in the sample, 61% were seen once.

This clonotype originated in a human donor with alopecia areata. The sample here was CD4+ T cells sorted from blood, taken at week 4, from a patient treated with tofacitinib. The gene calls are TRBV15 and TRBJ2-5; D uncertain. CDR3 nucleotide sequence: TGTGCCACCAGCAGAGGCGCCGAACCAACTGTGGAGACCCAGTACTTC. Its protein product is CATSRGAEPTVETQYF.